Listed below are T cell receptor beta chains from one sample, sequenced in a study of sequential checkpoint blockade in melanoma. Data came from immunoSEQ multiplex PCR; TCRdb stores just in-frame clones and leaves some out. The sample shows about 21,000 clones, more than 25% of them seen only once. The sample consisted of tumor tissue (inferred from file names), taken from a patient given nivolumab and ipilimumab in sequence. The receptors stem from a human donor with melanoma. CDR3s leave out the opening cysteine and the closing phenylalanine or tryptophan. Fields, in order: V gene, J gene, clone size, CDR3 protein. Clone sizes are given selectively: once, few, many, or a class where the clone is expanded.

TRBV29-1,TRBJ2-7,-,SVAGTASHEQY
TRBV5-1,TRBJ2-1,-,ASSFAAGKDEQF
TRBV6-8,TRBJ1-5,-,ASSLQEINQPQH
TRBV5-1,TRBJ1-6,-,ASSSGQVGSPLH
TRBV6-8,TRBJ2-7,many,ASRTGDAELY
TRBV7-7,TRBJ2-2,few,ASSLWGQPETGELF
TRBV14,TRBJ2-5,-,ASSQEWTEQETQY
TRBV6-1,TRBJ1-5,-,ASSEDTGNQPQH
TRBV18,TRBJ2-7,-,ASSPINLYEQY
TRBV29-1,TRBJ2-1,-,SVAGTGGFNEQF
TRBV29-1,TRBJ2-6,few,SGGQSGANVLT
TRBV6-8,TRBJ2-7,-,ASSPGVSGGLRYEQY
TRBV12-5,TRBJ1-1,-,ASTSAGGGRGTEAF
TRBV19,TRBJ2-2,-,ASMQGALAGELF
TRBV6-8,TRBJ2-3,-,ASSYDGASADTQY
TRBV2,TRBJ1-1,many,ASSDQDRGPMNTEAF
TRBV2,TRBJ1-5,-,ASRINRDDQPQH
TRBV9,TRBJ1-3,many,ASSVAQGRDTIY
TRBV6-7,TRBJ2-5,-,ASSYSETQY
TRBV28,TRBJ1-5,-,ASGGQGGNQPQH
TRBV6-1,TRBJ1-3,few,ASSEGRGPGNTIY
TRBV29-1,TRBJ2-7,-,SVASDIFSYEQY
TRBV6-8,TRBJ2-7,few,ASSRTGDEQY
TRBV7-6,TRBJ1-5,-,ASSLDRGYSNQPQH
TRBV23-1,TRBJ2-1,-,ASSYGGRLNNEQF
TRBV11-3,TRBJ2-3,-,ASSLVGHTDTQY
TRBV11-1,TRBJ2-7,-,ASTSGFTGSYEQY
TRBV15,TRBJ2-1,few,ATSRDLAGGYNEQF
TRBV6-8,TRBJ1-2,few,ASSYFSHYGYT
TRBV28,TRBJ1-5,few,ASSRIDQPQH
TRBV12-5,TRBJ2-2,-,ASTRTTGAAGELF
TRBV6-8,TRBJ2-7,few,ASLGRSSKGTEQY
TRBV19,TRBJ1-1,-,ASSINVVWGRVNTEAF
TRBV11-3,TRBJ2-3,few,ASSTGLAGATDTQY
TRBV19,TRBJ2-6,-,ASTIRDRVSRGANVLT
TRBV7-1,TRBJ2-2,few,AAGLVNTGELF
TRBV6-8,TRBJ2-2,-,AITEAGGFPLF
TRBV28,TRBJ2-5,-,ASSWATQETQY
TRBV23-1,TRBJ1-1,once,APETGGRTEAF
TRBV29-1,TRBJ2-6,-,SVAPGSGANVLT
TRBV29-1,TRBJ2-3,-,SVDGVGNTDTQY
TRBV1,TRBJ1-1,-,ASSPRQGVPEAF
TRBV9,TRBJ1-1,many,ASSVDRVNTEAF
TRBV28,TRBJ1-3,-,ASTGGLSSGNTIY
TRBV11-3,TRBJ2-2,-,ASSLPIGGTGELF
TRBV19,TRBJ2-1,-,ATGGRWPYNEQF
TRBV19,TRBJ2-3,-,ASSSLAADTQY
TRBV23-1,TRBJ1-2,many,ASSQWSDRGDGYT
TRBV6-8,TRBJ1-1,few,AMRSGTGGAGTEAF
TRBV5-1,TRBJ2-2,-,ASSTRGNTGELF
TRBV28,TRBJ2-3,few,ASSPGGANTQY
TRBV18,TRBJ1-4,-,ASSPRGLSNEKLF
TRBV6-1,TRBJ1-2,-,ASSEGVNYGYT
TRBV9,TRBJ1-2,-,ASKSRAGDYGYT
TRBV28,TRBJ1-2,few,ASSLPGFGQGYGYT
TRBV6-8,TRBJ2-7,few,ASSKRQNSYEQY
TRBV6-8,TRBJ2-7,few,ASSGPGQVEQY
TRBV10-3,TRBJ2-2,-,AISESRTGLNTGELF